This T cell receptor (beta chain) was identified in a study of T-cell memory formation after mild COVID-19. Study as a whole: There were largely donor-specific TCR clusters.

TCRdb independently ran MiXCR on the 5' RACE reads; one entry per CDR3 protein. The table has 25,000 to 30,000 distinct CDR3 sequences, 15% to 20% seen once. Note on this clonotype: Its antigen is undetermined.

Findings and caveats of the study: Cross-reactive memory apparently joined, as some responding clones appeared in pre-infection memory.

CDR1 LGHDT and CDR2 YNNKEL come from the germline V gene (reference sequence). V gave up 4 bases and J gave up 0 bases, with 18 bases separating them. CDR3 length equals 17 residues. Material for sequencing was PBMCs or a T cell subset sorted from them (not recorded which). This clonotype originated in an adult who had mild COVID-19 (a few samples of this study predate the infection). Cell type and time point are not known. This chain joins TRBV3-1 and TRBJ1-1; D ambiguous. The CDR3 coding sequence is TGTGCCAGCAGCCCCCGACTGCTCCTGCAGGTGAACACTGAAGCTTTCTTT. It yields the protein CASSPRLLLQVNTEAFF.